Included here is one T cell receptor beta chain sequence, with context. The length of the CDR3 is 15 residues. Germline V lookup: CDR1 SGHDT, CDR2 YYEEEE. Deletions cut 6 bases from V and 4 bases from J, with 18 bases between. Reverse transcription of extracted RNA yielded cDNA, which provided the sequencing template. Sequenced by immunoSEQ multiplex PCR; TCRdb stores in-frame clones only, minus some. Found here are approximately 210,000 clones, around 60% of them singletons; the top ten hold approximately 3.3%. The data stem from a study of CD8+ T cells in alopecia areata. For the study at large: Severity of treated patients was scored by affected scalp percentage.

Treatment given: oral pan-JAK inhibitor, 5-10 mg twice daily. The chain is built from TRBV5-6 and TRBJ2-3, with a possible D match to TRBD1 (6 bases). The sample was CD4+ T cells sorted from blood, taken at week 4, from a patient treated with tofacitinib. This sequence was found in a human donor with alopecia areata. CDR3 nucleotide sequence: TGTGCCAGCACCACAGGGTCCTTTGGGGCAGATACGCAGTATTTT. It yields the protein CASTTGSFGADTQYF.